This TCR beta chain derives from a study of T-cell reconstitution after alpha-beta-depleted transplantation in children. Study outcomes and limitations: Reported findings indicate that, about two months after transplant, alpha-beta T cells came from several hundred expanded clones, which were derived from non-depleted graft cells. Most T-cell counts and diversity one year after the transplant came from T cells that were newly produced. Surviving recipient T cells and thymic progenitors produced the high day-60 TCRbeta diversity seen in some patients.

The sample holds a few counts of this clonotype. The antigen remains unidentified. This CDR3 is built from 16 residues. Trimming cost V 0 bases and J 7 bases; bases outside gene matches: 7. Germline V gives CDR1 SGDLS, CDR2 YYNGEE. Unique molecular identifiers featured in how the TCRbeta library was prepared. TCRdb redid the calling of the PCR reads with MiXCR, one entry per CDR3 protein. Seen here are 190,000 or so distinct CDR3 sequences, just under 6.5% observed once, and the top ten hold about 4.4%. V and J are TRBV9 and TRBJ2-1; 10 bases line up with TRBD2. The sample here was PBMCs, taken before TCRalphabeta/CD19-depleted stem cell transplant. This TCR was recovered from a girl less than two years old with combined immunodeficiency, due to receive a stem cell transplant. The CDR3 region has the DNA TGTGCCAGCAGCGTAGATCCAGCGGGGGGGCCAAATGAGCAGTTCTTC. As protein: CASSVDPAGGPNEQFF.